This record looks at one T cell receptor beta chain sequence and its context. Its antigen is currently unknown. The entry originates in a study of T cell clusters in autoimmune cytopenias. The study's findings and limits: Primary autoimmune cytopenia patients seemingly lacked the physiological T cell clusters found in healthy donors. Comparing secondary cytopenia with chronic lymphocytic leukemia showed no cluster-lack signature, apparently masked by lymphoma repertoire.

Multiplex touch-down PCR amplified TRB using TRB-A and TRB-B pools in one tube. TCRdb processed the multiplex PCR reads again and assigns one entry to each CDR3 protein, with no DNA. The sample totals around 7,800 distinct CDR3 sequences. About 37,500 genome equivalents of blood DNA were amplified for TRB. This CDR3 region has 18 residues. Germline CDR1 SQVTM, CDR2 ANQGSEA. The sequencing sample was made of peripheral blood. V and J are TRBV29-1 and TRBJ2-1; TCRdb's assignment of TRBD1 cannot be checked, as there is no DNA. The clonotype comes from a human donor with an autoimmune cytopenia or autoimmune hepatitis (not recorded which). The CDR3 region is CSVEGGRGEDVPYNEQFF.